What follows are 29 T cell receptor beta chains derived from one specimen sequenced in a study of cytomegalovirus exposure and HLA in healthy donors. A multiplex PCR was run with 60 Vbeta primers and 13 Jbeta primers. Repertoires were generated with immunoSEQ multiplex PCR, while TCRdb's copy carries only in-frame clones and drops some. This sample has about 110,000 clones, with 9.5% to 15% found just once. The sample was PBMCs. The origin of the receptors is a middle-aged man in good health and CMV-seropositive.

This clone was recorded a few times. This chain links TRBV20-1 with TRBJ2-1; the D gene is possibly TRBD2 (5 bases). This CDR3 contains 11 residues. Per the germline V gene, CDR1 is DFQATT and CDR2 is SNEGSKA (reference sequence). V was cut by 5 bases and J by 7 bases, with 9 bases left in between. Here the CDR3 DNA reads TGCAGTGCTCGGCGAGGGAATGAGCAGTTCTTC. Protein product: CSARRGNEQFF.

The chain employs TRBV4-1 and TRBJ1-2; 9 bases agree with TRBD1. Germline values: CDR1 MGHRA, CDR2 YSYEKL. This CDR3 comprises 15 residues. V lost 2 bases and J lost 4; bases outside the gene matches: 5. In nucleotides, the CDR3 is TGCGCCAGCAGCCAACCTGGACAGGGGTCCTATGGCTACACCTTC. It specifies CASSQPGQGSYGYTF.

The CDR3 loop reads CASSLGQGYEQYF. CDR3 nucleotide sequence: TGTGCCAGCAGTTTGGGACAGGGTTACGAGCAGTACTTC. This rearrangement joins TRBV28 to TRBJ2-7; 9 positions agree with TRBD1. This CDR3 is 13 amino acids long. Germline V gene data show CDR1 as MDHEN and CDR2 as SYDVKM. V dropped 3 bases and J dropped 4; count of bases not matched to a gene: 1.

For the CDR3, the DNA is TGCAGCGTGGGACAGGGTGAATATGGCTACACCTTC. Protein sequence: CSVGQGEYGYTF. The chain recombines TRBV29-1 with TRBJ1-2; 9 bases fit TRBD1. Germline CDR1 is SQVTM and CDR2 is ANQGSEA. The junction had 4 bases not matched to a gene; V was cut back by 6 bases and J by 5 bases. The CDR3 is 12 amino acids. Variable domain in full (rest from reference TRBV29-1 and TRBJ1-2): SAVISQKPSRDICQRGTSLTIQCQVDSQVTMMFWYRQQPGQSLTLIATANQGSEATYESGFVIDKFPISRPNLTFSTLTVSNMSPEDSSIYLCSVGQGEYGYTFGSGTRLTVV.

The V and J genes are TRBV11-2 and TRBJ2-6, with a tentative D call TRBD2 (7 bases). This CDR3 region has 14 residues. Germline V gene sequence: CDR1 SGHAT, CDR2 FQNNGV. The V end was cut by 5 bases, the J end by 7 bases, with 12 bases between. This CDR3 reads CASSKGGGANVLTF. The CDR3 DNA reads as TGTGCCAGCAGCAAGGGAGGGGGAGCCAACGTCCTGACTTTC. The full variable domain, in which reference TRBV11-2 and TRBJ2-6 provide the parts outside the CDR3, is EAGVAQSPRYKIIEKRQSVAFWCNPISGHATLYWYQQILGQGPKLLIQFQNNGVVDDSQLPKDRFSAERLKGVDSTLKIQPAKLEDSAVYLCASSKGGGANVLTFGAGSRLTVL.

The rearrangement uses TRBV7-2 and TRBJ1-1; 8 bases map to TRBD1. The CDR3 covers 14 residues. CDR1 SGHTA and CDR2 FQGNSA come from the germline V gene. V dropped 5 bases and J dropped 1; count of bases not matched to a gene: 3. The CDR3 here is CASSIGQGNTEAFF. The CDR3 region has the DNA TGTGCCAGCAGCATAGGACAGGGGAACACTGAAGCTTTCTTT.

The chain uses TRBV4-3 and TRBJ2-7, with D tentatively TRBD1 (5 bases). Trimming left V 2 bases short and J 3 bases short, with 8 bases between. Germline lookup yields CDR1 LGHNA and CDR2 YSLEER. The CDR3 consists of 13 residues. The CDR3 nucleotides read TGCGCCAGCAGCCAACAGGGATACTACGAGCAGTACTTC. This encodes CASSQQGYYEQYF.

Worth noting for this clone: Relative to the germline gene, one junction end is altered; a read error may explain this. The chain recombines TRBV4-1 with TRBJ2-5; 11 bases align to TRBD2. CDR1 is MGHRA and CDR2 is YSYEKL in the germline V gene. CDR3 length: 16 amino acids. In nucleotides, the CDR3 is TGTGCCAGCAGCCAAGACGCCGGGACTAGCGGCCGTGGGGAGTACTTC. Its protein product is CASSQDAGTSGRGEYF.

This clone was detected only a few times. The CDR3 reads CASSRSGYSGANVLTF. The CDR3 DNA sequence: TGCGCCAGCAGTCGTAGCGGGTACTCTGGGGCCAACGTCCTGACTTTC. This rearrangement joins TRBV5-1 to TRBJ2-6; the match to TRBD2 covers 7 bases. The CDR3 extends over 16 amino acids. Germline assignment: CDR1 SGHRS and CDR2 YFSETQ. V trimming: 5 bases; J trimming: 0 bases; junction bases outside the gene matches: 5.

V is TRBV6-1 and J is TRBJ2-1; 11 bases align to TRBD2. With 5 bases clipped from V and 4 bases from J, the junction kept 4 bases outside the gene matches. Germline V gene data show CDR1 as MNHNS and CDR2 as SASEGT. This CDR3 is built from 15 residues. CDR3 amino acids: CASSLLAGGYNEQFF. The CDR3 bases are TGTGCCAGCAGTCTGCTAGCGGGGGGTTACAATGAGCAGTTCTTC.

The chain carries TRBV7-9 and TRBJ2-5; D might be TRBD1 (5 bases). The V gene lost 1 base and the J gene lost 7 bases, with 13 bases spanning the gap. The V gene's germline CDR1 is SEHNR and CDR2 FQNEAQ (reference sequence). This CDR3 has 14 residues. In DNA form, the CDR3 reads TGTGCCAGCAGCTTAGTAGGGGTGACGGGGACCCAGTACTTC. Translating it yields CASSLVGVTGTQYF.

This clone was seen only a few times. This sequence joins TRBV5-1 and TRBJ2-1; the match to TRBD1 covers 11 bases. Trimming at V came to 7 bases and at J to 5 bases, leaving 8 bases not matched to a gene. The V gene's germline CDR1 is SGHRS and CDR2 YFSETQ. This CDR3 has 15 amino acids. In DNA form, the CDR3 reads TGCGCCAGCGGACTAGGACAGGGGGCCCACAATGAGCAGTTCTTC. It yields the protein CASGLGQGAHNEQFF. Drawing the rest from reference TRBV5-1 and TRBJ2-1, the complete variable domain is KAGVTQTPRYLIKTRGQQVTLSCSPISGHRSVSWYQQTPGQGLQFLFEYFSETQRNKGNFPGRFSGRQFSNSRSEMNVSTLELGDSALYLCASGLGQGAHNEQFFGPGTRLTVL.

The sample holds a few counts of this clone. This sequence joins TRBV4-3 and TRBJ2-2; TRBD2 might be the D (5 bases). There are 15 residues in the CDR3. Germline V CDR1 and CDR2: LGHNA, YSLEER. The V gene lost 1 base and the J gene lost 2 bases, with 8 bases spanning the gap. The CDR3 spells CASSQADSNTGELFF. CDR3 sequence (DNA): TGCGCCAGCAGCCAAGCGGACTCCAACACCGGGGAGCTGTTTTTT.

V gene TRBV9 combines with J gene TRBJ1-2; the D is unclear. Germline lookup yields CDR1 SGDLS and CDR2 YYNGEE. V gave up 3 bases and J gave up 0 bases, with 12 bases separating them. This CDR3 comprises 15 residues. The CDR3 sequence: CASSAGSLANYGYTF. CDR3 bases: TGTGCCAGCAGCGCAGGATCCTTAGCTAACTATGGCTACACCTTC.

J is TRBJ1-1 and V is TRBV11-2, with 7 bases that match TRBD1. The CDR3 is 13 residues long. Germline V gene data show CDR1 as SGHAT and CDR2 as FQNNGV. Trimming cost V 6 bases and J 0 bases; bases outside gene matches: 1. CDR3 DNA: TGTGCCAGCAGGGGACAGTTGAACACTGAAGCTTTCTTT. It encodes CASRGQLNTEAFF.

This CDR3 reads CASSYRSSGNTIYF. The CDR3 coding sequence is TGTGCCAGCAGTTACAGGAGTTCTGGAAACACCATATATTTT. The chain couples TRBV6-5 to TRBJ1-3, with D unresolved. The V end was cut by 2 bases, the J end by 1 base, with 6 bases between. The CDR3 covers 14 residues. CDR1 is MNHEY, CDR2 SVGAGI, per germline.

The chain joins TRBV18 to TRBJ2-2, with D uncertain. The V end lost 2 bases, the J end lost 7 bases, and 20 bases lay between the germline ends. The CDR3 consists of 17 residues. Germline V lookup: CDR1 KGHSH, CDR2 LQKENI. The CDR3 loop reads CASSPSSAVYHLGELFF. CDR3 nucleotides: TGTGCCAGCTCACCAAGCAGCGCAGTTTATCACCTCGGGGAGCTGTTTTTT.

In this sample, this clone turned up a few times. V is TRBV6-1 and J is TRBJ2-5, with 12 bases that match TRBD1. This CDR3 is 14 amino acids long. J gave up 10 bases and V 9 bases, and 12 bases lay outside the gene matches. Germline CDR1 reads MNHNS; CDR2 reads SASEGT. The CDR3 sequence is CASTRDRGLYGQYF. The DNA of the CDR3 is TGTGCCAGTACCCGGGACAGGGGGCTTTATGGCCAGTACTTC.

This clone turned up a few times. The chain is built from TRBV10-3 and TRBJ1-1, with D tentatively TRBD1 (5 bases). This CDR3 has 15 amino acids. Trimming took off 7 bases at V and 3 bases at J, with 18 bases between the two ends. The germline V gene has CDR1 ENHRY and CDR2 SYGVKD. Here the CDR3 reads CAIKRGTFFDTEAFF. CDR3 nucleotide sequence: TGTGCCATCAAGCGCGGGACCTTCTTTGACACTGAAGCTTTCTTT.

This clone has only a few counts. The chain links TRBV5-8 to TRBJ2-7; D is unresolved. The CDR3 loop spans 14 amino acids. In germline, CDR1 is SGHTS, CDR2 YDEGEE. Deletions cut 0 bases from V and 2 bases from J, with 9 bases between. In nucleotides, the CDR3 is TGTGCCAGCAGCTTGGCCTGGGCCACCTACGAGCAGTACTTC. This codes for CASSLAWATYEQYF.

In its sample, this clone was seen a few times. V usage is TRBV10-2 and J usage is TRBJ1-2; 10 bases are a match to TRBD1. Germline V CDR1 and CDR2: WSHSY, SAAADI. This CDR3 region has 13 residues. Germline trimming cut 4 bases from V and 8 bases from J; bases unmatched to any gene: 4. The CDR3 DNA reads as TGCGCCAGCAGTGTCAGACAGGGGGCGGGCTACACCTTC. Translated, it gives CASSVRQGAGYTF.

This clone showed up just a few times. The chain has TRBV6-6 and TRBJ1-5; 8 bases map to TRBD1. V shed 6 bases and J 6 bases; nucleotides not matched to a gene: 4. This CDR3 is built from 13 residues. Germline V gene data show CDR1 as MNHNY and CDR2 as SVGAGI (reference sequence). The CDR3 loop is CASSTGGGQPQHF. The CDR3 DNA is TGTGCCAGCAGCACAGGGGGTGGTCAGCCCCAGCATTTT.

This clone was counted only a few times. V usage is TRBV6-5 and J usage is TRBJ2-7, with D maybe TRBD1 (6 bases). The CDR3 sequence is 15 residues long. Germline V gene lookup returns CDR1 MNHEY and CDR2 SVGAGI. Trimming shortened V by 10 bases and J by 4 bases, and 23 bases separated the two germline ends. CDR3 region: CATSRGGATWYEQYF. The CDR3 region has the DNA TGTGCCACCAGCCGTGGGGGCGCCACGTGGTACGAGCAGTACTTC.

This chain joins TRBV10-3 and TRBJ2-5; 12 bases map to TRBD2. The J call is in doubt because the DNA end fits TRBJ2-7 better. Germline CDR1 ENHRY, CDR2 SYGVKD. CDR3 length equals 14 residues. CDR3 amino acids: CATGRLAGVSEQYF. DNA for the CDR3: TGTGCCACTGGCCGACTAGCGGGAGTAAGCGAGCAGTACTTC.

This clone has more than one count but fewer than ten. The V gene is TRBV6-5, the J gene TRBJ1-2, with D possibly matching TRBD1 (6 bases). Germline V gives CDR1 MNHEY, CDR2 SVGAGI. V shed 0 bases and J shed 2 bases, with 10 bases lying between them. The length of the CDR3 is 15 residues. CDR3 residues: CASSYSGAGNYGYTF. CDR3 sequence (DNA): TGTGCCAGCAGTTACTCGGGGGCTGGGAACTATGGCTACACCTTC.

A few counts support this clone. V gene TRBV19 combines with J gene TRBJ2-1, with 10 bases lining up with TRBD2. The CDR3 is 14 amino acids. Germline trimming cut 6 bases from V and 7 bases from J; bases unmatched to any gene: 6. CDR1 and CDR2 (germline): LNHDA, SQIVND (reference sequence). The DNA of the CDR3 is TGTGCCAGTAGCCAGCGGGAGGGCCATAATGAGCAGTTCTTC. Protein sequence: CASSQREGHNEQFF. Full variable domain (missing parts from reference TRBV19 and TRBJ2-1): DGGITQSPKYLFRKEGQNVTLSCEQNLNHDAMYWYRQDPGQGLRLIYYSQIVNDFQKGDIAEGYSVSREKKESFPLTVTSAQKNPTAFYLCASSQREGHNEQFFGPGTRLTVL.

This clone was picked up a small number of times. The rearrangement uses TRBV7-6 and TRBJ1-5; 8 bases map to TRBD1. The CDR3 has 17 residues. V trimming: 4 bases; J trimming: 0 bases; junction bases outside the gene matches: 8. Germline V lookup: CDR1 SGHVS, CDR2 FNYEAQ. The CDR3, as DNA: TGTGCCAGCAGCTATTCAACAGGGGGATATAGCAATCAGCCCCAGCATTTT. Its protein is CASSYSTGGYSNQPQHF.

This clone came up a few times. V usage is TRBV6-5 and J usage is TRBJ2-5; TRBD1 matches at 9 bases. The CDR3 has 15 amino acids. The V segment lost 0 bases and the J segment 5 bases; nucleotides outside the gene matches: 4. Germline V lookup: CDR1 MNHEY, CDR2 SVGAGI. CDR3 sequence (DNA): TGTGCCAGCAGTTACTCGACAGGGGGGGTGGAGACCCAGTACTTC. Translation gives CASSYSTGGVETQYF.

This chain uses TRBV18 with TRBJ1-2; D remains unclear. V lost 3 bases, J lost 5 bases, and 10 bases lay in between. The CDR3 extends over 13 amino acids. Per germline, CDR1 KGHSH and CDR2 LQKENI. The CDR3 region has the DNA TGTGCCAGCTCACCGGATGAGGCATATGGCTACACCTTC. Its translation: CASSPDEAYGYTF.